Given below is one T cell receptor beta chain in context. Antigen: not known. Measured with immunoSEQ multiplex PCR; TCRdb has only the in-frame clones, and not every one. The sample contains tens of thousands of clones, roughly nine tenths of which appear only once. This sample was taken from a study of graft-versus-host responses after intestinal transplantation. For the study at large: The whole recipient group had anti-thymocyte globulin induction followed by tacrolimus and steroids for around three years.

The germline gives CDR1 SGHTA, CDR2 FQGNSA. The CDR3 spans 15 residues. V lost 1 base, J lost 4 bases, and 6 bases stayed unmatched. Findings of the study overall: The presence of high graft-versus-host to host-versus-graft clonal ratios in allografts characterized patients with graft-donor T cell macrochimerism. Some GvH clones appeared in ileal mucosa or blood before recipient bone marrow.

This TCR was recovered from a human donor who received an intestinal transplant. This material consisted of unstimulated CD4+ T cells sorted from spleen or lymph node cells, taken before intestinal transplant. The chain is built from TRBV7-2 and TRBJ2-7; 8 nucleotides match TRBD1. The CDR3 bases are TGTGCCAGCAGCTTAGTTACAGGGGGGTTTTACGAGCAGTACTTC. Residues: CASSLVTGGFYEQYF.